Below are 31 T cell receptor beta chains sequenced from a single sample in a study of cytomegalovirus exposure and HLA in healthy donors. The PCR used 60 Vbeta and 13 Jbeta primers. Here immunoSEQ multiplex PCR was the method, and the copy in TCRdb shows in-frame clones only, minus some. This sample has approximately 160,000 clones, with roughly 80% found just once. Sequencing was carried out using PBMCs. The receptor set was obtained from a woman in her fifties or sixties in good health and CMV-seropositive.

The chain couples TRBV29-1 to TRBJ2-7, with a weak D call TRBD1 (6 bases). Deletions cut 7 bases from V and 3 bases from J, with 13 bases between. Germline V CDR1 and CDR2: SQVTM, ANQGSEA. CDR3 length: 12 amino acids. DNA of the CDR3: TGCAGCGCCTCCGACAGGATCTACGAGCAGTACTTC. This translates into CSASDRIYEQYF.

Here the CDR3 DNA reads TGTGCCAGCAGCTTGAAAGGCGCGTTAGGGGGTTACGAGCAGTACTTC. It translates to CASSLKGALGGYEQYF. V usage is TRBV5-5 and J usage is TRBJ2-7, with D perhaps TRBD1 (6 bases). From germline, CDR1 is SGHKS and CDR2 YYEKEE (reference sequence). CDR3 length: 16 residues. Between the trimmed V and J ends, which lost 1 base and 4 bases, there was a span of 18 bases.

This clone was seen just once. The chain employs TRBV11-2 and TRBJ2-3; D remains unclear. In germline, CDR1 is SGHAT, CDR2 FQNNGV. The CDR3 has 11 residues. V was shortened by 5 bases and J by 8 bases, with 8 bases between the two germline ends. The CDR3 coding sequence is TGTGCCAGCAGCCAGTCCCTTACGCAGTATTTT. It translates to CASSQSLTQYF.

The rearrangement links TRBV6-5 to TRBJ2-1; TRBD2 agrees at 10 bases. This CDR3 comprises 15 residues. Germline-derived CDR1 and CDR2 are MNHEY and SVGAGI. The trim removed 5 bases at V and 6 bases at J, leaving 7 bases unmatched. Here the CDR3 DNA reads TGTGCCAGCAGTCGAAAGCGGGGGGGCCTCAATGAGCAGTTCTTC. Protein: CASSRKRGGLNEQFF.

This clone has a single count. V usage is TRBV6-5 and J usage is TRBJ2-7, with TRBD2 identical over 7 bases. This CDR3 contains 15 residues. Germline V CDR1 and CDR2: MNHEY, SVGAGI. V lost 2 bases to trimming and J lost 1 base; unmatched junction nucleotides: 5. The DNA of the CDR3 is TGTGCCAGCAGTTACGGGGGGGACGGATCCTACGAGCAGTACTTC. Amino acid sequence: CASSYGGDGSYEQYF.

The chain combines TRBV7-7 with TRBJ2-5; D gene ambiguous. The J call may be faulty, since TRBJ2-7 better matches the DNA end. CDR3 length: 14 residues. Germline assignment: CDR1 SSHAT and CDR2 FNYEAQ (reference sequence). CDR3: CASSLNFNSYEQYF. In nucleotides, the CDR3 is TGTGCCAGCAGCTTAAACTTCAACTCCTACGAGCAGTACTTC.

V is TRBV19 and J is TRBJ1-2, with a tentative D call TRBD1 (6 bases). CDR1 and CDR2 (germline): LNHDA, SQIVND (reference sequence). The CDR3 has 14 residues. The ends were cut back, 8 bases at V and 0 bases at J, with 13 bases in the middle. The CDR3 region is CASSRGIANYGYTF. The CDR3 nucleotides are TGTGCCAGTTCGAGGGGGATTGCTAACTATGGCTACACCTTC.

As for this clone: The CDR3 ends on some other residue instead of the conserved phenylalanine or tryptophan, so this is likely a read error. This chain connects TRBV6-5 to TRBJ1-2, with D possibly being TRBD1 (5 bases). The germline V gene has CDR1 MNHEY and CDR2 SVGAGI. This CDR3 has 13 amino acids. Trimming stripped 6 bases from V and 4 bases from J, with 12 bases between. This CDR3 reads CASRRGGPYGYTL. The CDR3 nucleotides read TGTGCCAGCAGGCGGGGGGGACCCTATGGCTACACCCTC.

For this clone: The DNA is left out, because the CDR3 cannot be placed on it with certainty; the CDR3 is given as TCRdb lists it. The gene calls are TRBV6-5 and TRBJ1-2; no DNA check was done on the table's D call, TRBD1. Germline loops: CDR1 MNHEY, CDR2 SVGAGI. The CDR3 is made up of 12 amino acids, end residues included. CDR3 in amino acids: CASSFGQGACIF.

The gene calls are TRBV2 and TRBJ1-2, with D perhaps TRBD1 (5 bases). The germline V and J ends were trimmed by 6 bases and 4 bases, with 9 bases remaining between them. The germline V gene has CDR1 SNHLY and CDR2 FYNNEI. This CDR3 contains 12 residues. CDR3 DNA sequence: TGTGCCAGCAGGGGCGGGGGCTATGGCTACACCTTC. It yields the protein CASRGGGYGYTF. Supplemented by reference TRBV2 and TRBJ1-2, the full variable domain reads EPEVTQTPSHQVTQMGQEVILRCVPISNHLYFYWYRQILGQKVEFLVSFYNNEISEKSEIFDDQFSVERPDGSNFTLKIRSTKLEDSAMYFCASRGGGYGYTFGSGTRLTVV.

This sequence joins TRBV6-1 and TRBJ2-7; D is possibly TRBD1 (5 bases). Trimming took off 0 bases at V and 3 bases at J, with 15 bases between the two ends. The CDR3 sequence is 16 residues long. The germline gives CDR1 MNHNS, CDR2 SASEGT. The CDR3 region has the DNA TGTGCCAGCAGTGAAGCGCTTCATGGAACAGGCTACGAGCAGTACTTC. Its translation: CASSEALHGTGYEQYF.

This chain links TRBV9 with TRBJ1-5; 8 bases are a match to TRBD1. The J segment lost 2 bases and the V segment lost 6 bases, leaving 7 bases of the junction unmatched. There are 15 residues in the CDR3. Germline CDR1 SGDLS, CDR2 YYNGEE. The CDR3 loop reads CASNQTGEGNQPQHF. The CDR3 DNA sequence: TGTGCCAGCAACCAGACAGGGGAGGGCAATCAGCCCCAGCATTTT. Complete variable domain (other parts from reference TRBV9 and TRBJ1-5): DSGVTQTPKHLITATGQRVTLRCSPRSGDLSVYWYQQSLDQGLQFLIQYYNGEERAKGNILERFSAQQFPDLHSELNLSSLELGDSALYFCASNQTGEGNQPQHFGDGTRLSIL.

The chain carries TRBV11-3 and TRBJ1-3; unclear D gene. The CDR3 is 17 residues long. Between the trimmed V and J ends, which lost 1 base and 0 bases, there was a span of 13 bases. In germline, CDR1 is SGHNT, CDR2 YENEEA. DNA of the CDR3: TGTGCCAGCAGCTTAGGAGTCGCCGGGTTCTCTGGAAACACCATATATTTT. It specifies CASSLGVAGFSGNTIYF.

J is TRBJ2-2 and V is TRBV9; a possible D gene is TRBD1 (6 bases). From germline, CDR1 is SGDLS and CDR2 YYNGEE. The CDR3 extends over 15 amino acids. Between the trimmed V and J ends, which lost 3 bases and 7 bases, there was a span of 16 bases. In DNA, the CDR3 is TGTGCCAGCAGCGCCGGCCCAGGGGATATCGGGGAGCTGTTTTTT. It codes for CASSAGPGDIGELFF.

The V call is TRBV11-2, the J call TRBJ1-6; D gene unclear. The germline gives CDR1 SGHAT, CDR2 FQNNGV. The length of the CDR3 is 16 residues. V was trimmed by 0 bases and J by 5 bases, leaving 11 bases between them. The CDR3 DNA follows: TGTGCCAGCAGCTTAGAGCTCACCGGAGATAATTCACCCCTCCACTTT. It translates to CASSLELTGDNSPLHF.

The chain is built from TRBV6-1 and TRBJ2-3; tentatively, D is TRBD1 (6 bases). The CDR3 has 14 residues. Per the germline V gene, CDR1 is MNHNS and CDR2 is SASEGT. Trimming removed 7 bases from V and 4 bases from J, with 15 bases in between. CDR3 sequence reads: CASKQGVWSDTQYF. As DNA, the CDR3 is TGTGCCAGCAAACAGGGTGTATGGTCAGATACGCAGTATTTT.

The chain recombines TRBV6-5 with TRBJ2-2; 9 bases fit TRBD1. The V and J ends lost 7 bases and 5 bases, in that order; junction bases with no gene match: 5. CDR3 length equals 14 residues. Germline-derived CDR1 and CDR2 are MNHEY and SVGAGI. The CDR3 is CASMRQGGTGELFF. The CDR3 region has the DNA TGTGCCAGCATGAGACAGGGGGGGACCGGGGAGCTGTTTTTT.

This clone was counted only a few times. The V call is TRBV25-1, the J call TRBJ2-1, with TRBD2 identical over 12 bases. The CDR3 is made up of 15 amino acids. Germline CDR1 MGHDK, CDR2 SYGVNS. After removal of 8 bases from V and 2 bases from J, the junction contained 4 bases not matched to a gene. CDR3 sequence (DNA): TGTGCCAGCTCTCTAGCGGGGGGGACCTACAATGAGCAGTTCTTC. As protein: CASSLAGGTYNEQFF. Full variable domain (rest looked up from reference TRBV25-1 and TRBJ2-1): EADIYQTPRYLVIGTGKKITLECSQTMGHDKMYWYQQDPGMELHLIHYSYGVNSTEKGDLSSESTVSRIRTEHFPLTLESARPSHTSQYLCASSLAGGTYNEQFFGPGTRLTVL.

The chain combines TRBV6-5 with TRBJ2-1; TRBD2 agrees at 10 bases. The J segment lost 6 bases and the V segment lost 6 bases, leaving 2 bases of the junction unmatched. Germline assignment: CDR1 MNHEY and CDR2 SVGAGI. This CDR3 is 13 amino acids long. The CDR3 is CASRGTSANEQFF. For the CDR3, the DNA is TGTGCCAGCAGAGGGACTAGCGCCAATGAGCAGTTCTTC.

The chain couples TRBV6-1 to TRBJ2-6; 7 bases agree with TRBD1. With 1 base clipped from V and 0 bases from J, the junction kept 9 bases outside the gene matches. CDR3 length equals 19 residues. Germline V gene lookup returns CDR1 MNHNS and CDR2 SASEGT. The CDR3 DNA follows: TGTGCCAGCAGTGAAGGTGGCAGGACAGGACCCTCTGGGGCCAACGTCCTGACTTTC. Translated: CASSEGGRTGPSGANVLTF.

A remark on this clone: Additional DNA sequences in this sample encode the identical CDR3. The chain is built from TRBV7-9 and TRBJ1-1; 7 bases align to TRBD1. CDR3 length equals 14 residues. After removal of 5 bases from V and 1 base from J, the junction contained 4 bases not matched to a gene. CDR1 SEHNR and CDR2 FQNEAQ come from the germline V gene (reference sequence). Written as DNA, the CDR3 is TGTGCCAGCAGCCTACAGGGGACGAACACTGAAGCTTTCTTT. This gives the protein CASSLQGTNTEAFF.

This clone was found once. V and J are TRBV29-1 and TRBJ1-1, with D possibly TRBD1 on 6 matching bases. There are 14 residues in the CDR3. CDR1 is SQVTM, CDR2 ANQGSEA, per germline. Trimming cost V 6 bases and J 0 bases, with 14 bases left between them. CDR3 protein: CSVPGQVMNTEAFF. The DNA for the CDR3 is TGCAGCGTACCGGGACAAGTCATGAACACTGAAGCTTTCTTT.

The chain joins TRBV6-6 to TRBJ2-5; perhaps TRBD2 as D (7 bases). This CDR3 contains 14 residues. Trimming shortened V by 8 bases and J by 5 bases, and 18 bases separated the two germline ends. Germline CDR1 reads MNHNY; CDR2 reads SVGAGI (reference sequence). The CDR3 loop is CASAEGGPGETQYF. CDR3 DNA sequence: TGTGCCAGCGCCGAGGGGGGGCCTGGGGAGACCCAGTACTTC.

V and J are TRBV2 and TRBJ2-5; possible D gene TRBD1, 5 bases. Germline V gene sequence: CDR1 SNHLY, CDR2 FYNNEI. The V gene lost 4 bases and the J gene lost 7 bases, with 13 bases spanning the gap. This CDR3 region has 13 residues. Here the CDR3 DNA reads TGTGCCAGCAGTGCTCTGACAGTAGCGACCCAGTACTTC. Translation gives CASSALTVATQYF. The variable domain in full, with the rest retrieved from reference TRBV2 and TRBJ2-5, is EPEVTQTPSHQVTQMGQEVILRCVPISNHLYFYWYRQILGQKVEFLVSFYNNEISEKSEIFDDQFSVERPDGSNFTLKIRSTKLEDSAMYFCASSALTVATQYFGPGTRLLVL.

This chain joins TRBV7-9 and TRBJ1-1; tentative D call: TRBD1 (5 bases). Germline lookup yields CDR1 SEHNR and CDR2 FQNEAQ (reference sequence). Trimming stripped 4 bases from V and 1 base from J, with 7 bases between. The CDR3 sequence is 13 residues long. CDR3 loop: CASSSQANTEAFF. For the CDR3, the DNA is TGTGCCAGCAGCTCACAGGCGAACACTGAAGCTTTCTTT.

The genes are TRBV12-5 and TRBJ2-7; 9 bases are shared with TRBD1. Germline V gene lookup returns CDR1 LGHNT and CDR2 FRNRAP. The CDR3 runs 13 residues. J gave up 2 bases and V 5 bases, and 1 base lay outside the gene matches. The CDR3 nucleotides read TGTGCTAGTGGTGGACAGGGGACCTACGAGCAGTACTTC. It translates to CASGGQGTYEQYF.

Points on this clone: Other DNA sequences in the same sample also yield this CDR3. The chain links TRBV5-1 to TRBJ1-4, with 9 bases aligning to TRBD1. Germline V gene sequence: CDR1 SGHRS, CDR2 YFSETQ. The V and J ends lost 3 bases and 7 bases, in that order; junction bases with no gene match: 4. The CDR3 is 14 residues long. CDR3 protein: CASSSGQGREKLFF. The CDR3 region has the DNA TGCGCCAGCAGCTCGGGACAGGGTCGTGAAAAACTGTTTTTT.

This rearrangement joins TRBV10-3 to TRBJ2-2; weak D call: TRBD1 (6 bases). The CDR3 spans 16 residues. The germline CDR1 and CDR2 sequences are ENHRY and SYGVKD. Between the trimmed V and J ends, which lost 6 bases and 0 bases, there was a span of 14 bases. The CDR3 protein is CAISQLTGPNTGELFF. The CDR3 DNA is TGTGCCATCAGCCAACTGACAGGCCCGAACACCGGGGAGCTGTTTTTT.

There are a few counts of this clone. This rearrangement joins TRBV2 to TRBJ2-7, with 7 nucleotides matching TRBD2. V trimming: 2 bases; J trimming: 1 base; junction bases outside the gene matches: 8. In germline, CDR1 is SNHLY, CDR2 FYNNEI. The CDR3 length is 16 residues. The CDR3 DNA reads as TGTGCCAGCAGTGAAATCTTGGGGGGGGGTTCCTACGAGCAGTACTTC. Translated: CASSEILGGGSYEQYF.

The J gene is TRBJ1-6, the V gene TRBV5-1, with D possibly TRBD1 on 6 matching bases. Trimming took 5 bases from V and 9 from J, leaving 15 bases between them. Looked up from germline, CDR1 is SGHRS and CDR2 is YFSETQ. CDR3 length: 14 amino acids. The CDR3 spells CASRNGGRGSPLHF. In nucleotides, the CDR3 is TGCGCCAGCAGGAATGGGGGCCGGGGTTCACCCCTCCACTTT.

The CDR3 loop is CASSSLAGTDTQYF. The CDR3 bases are TGTGCCAGCAGTAGCTTAGCTGGGACAGATACGCAGTATTTT. The V and J genes are TRBV28 and TRBJ2-3; D remains ambiguous. The CDR3 contains 14 residues. Germline loops: CDR1 MDHEN, CDR2 SYDVKM. The V gene lost 5 bases and the J gene lost 3 bases, with 12 bases spanning the gap.